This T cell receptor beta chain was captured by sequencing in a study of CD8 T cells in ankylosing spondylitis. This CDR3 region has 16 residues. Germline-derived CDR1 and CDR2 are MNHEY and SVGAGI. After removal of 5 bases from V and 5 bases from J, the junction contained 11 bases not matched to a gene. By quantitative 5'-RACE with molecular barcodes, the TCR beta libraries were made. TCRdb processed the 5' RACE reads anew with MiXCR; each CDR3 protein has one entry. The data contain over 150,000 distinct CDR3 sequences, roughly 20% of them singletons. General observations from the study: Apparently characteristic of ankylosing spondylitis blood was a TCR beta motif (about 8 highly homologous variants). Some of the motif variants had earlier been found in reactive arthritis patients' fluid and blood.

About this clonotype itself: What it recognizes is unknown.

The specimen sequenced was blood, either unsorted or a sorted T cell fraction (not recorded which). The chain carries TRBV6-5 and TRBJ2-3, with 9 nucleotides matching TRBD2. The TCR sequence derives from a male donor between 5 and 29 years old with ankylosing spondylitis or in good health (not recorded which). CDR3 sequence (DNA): TGTGCCAGCAGTATGGGGACTAGCCCCCCCGGAGATACGCAGTATTTT. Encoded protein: CASSMGTSPPGDTQYF.